Below, 5 T cell receptor beta chains from the same sample are listed, as sequenced in a study of T cells in Graves' hyperthyroidism and ophthalmopathy (dated by TCRdb to between 2017 and 2020). The library was built by means of multiplex PCR. The sequencer was an Illumina HiSeq 2000. The TCR beta CDR3 regions were amplified from the RNA transcripts. The first round of RT-PCR for the TCR CDR3 was performed with the HTBI primer set and the Qiagen OneStep RT-PCR kit. TCRdb reran the public reads through fastp at Q25 and MiXCR, keeping productive beta chains. Rows merge per CDR3 protein into single entries with the most common DNA and genes. This sample lists 350,000 to 400,000 distinct CDR3 sequences; under 15% were detected once. The ten biggest clones cover over 25% of the sample. Sequenced sample: blood. These TCRs come from a young woman with Graves' hyperthyroidism.

The CDR3 bases are TGCGCCAGCAGCTTGGTCGGACTAGCGGGAGGATTGAGCACCGGGGAGCTGTTTTTT. Translation gives CASSLVGLAGGLSTGELFF. The chain uses TRBV5-1 and TRBJ2-2, with TRBD2 matching 14 bases. The CDR3 spans 19 residues. Germline V lookup: CDR1 SGHRS, CDR2 YFSETQ. V was pared by 0 bases and J by 4 bases, with 8 bases of the junction left unmatched.

CDR3 loop: CSARGTGTGANVLTF. CDR3 sequence (DNA): TGCAGTGCTAGAGGTACAGGGACTGGGGCCAACGTCCTGACTTTC. The V gene is TRBV20-1, the J gene TRBJ2-6, with a tentative D call TRBD1 (6 bases). The CDR3 has 15 amino acids. The V end lost 1 base, the J end lost 2 bases, and 9 bases lay between the germline ends. The germline CDR1 and CDR2 sequences are DFQATT and SNEGSKA (reference sequence).

The chain links TRBV5-1 to TRBJ1-1, with 7 bases that match TRBD1. The junction had 7 bases not matched to a gene; V was cut back by 2 bases and J by 0 bases. The CDR3 length is 16 residues. Germline values: CDR1 SGHRS, CDR2 YFSETQ. The DNA for the CDR3 is TGCGCCAGCAGCTTAGAAGGGGGCAATCTGAACACTGAAGCTTTCTTT. Protein: CASSLEGGNLNTEAFF.

This clonotype appeared many times. The V gene is TRBV3-1, the J gene TRBJ1-1; TRBD1 matches at 8 bases. This CDR3 is 14 amino acids long. With V trimmed by 4 bases and J by 5 bases, 6 bases remained unmatched. Germline CDR1 LGHDT, CDR2 YNNKEL (reference sequence). The CDR3 region is CASSLTGGRTEAFF. Here the CDR3 DNA reads TGTGCCAGCAGCCTCACAGGGGGTCGAACTGAAGCTTTCTTT. Supplemented by reference TRBV3-1 and TRBJ1-1, the full variable domain reads DTAVSQTPKYLVTQMGNDKSIKCEQNLGHDTMYWYKQDSKKFLKIMFSYNNKELIINETVPNRFSPKSPDKAHLNLHINSLELGDSAVYFCASSLTGGRTEAFFGQGTRLTVV.

The rearrangement uses TRBV6-1 and TRBJ1-5; D is perhaps TRBD1 (5 bases). V lost 6 bases to trimming and J lost 1 base, with 19 bases between them. The CDR3 runs 17 residues. Germline V CDR1 and CDR2: MNHNS, SASEGT. CDR3 sequence: CASSPQYGAGSNQPQHF. The CDR3 DNA is TGTGCCAGCAGCCCCCAGTACGGGGCGGGGAGCAATCAGCCCCAGCATTTT.